Listed below are T cell receptor beta chains from one sample, sequenced in a study of T cell responses to AZD1222 COVID-19 vaccine. Profiled with immunoSEQ multiplex PCR; TCRdb holds only in-frame clones, not every one. The sample lists about 120,000 clones, around 89% occurring once. The sequenced sample was peripheral blood, obtained on day 0 of AZD1222 vaccination. All receptors derive from an adult in good health. CDR3s include the opening cysteine and the closing phenylalanine or tryptophan.

>TRBV27|TRBJ2-7
CASSPRGGGLYEQYF
>TRBV13|TRBJ1-2
CASSLEGTYGYTF
>TRBV12-1|TRBJ1-2
CASSEALLGLTSGSYTF
>TRBV12-3/TRBV12-4|TRBJ1-1
CASSLTPFEAFF
>TRBV9|TRBJ2-2
CASSPGTSGGSNTGELFF
>TRBV12-3/TRBV12-4|TRBJ1-1
CASTRLTNTEAFF
>TRBV5-6|TRBJ1-1
CASSFGSLSGLNTEAFF
>TRBV10-3|TRBJ1-5
CAISESDRGTIFSNQPQHF
>TRBV5-1|TRBJ1-6
CASSPGQGSYNSPLHF
>TRBV19|TRBJ2-5
CASSPGTGGFETQYF
>TRBV3-1/TRBV3-2|TRBJ1-1
CASSQDLFETGANTEAFF
>TRBV28|TRBJ1-1
CASSLPLTGNEAFF
>TRBV27|TRBJ1-1
CASSLVGGFNEAFF
>TRBV19|TRBJ1-2
CASSILGGLYGYTF
>TRBV10-3|TRBJ2-3
CAISEGTSGLSTDTQYF
>TRBV3-1/TRBV3-2|TRBJ1-4
CASSWQGGDEKLFF
>TRBV6-5|TRBJ1-3
CASRRGQGDTIYF
>TRBV6-4|TRBJ1-1
CASSVSQQTEAFF
>TRBV11-2|TRBJ1-2
CASSLVQGGYGYTF
>TRBV5-4|TRBJ2-2
CASSTYRGRDTGELFF
>TRBV25-1|TRBJ1-5
CASSEWGGNQPQHF
>TRBV25-1|TRBJ1-5
CASSDDRASNQPQHF
>TRBV7-9|TRBJ1-6
CASSPPGDRGKNSPLHF
>TRBV5-1|TRBJ2-5
CASSPGLTEETQYF
>TRBV3-1/TRBV3-2|TRBJ1-1
CASSPRGAGTTEAFF